These 5 T cell receptor beta chains originate from one sample sequenced in a study of cytomegalovirus exposure and HLA in healthy donors. Both 60 Vbeta primers and 13 Jbeta primers went into the PCR. TCRdb's copy holds only in-frame clones and misses some; the assay was immunoSEQ multiplex PCR. Of around 120,000 clones listed, nearly 85% are singletons. Sequenced sample: PBMCs. The receptors come from a boy younger than 18 in good health and CMV-seronegative.

This clone has only one observation. V usage is TRBV19 and J usage is TRBJ1-3; 7 nucleotides agree with TRBD1. After removal of 3 bases from V and 4 bases from J, the junction contained 3 bases not matched to a gene. This CDR3 is built from 14 residues. The V gene's germline CDR1 is LNHDA and CDR2 SQIVND (reference sequence). DNA for the CDR3: TGTGCCAGTAGTATCGACAGGGCGGGAAACACCATATATTTT. Its translation is CASSIDRAGNTIYF.

CDR3 in DNA: TGTGCCACCCTCGACAGGGGCCCCAGCGGGGAGCTGTTTTTT. Amino acid sequence: CATLDRGPSGELFF. The chain carries TRBV19 and TRBJ2-2, with 8 bases matching TRBD1. CDR3 length equals 14 residues. V gave up 10 bases and J gave up 7 bases; unmatched junction bases: 11. Per germline, CDR1 LNHDA and CDR2 SQIVND (reference sequence).

The chain carries TRBV28 and TRBJ2-7; TRBD1 agrees at 12 bases. The V gene's germline CDR1 is MDHEN and CDR2 SYDVKM. The CDR3 spans 15 residues. Losses at the gene ends were 5 bases for V and 6 bases for J; bases not matched to a gene: 8. CDR3 protein: CASSPTGTGGFEQYF. The DNA of the CDR3 is TGTGCCAGCAGTCCGACCGGGACAGGGGGCTTCGAGCAGTACTTC.

This chain links TRBV30 with TRBJ2-7, with D possibly matching TRBD2 (6 bases). Trimming shortened V by 5 bases and J by 4 bases, and 18 bases separated the two germline ends. CDR3 size: 14 residues. Germline V gives CDR1 GTSNPN, CDR2 SVGIG (reference sequence). Here the CDR3 reads CAWGTGTSVYEQYF. CDR3 in DNA: TGTGCCTGGGGAACCGGGACTTCCGTATACGAGCAGTACTTC.

The chain combines TRBV7-9 with TRBJ2-5; possible D gene TRBD2, 6 bases. The CDR3 spans 15 residues. Germline-derived CDR1 and CDR2 are SEHNR and FQNEAQ (reference sequence). The V end was cut by 4 bases, the J end by 4 bases, with 16 bases between. CDR3 region: CASSSVAGGRETQYF. DNA of the CDR3: TGTGCCAGCAGCTCCGTGGCTGGAGGGCGAGAGACCCAGTACTTC.